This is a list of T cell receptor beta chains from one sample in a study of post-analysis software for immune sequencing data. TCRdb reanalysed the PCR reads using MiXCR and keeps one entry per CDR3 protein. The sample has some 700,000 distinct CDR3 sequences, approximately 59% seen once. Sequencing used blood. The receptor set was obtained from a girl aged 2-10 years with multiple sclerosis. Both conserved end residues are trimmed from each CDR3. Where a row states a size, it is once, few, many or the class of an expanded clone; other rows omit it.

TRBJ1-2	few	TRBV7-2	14	ASSLKAGTAKLGYT
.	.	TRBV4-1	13	ASSHPGQGSNEQY
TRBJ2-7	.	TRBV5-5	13	ASSPPSGEPYEQY
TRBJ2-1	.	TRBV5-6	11	ASSDRVYNEQF
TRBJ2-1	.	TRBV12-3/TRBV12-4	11	ASSFADNNEQF
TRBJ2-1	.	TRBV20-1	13	SARRGGEARNEQF
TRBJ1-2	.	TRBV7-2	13	ASSLVTGETYGYT
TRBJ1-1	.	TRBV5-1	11	ASRFGGNTEAF
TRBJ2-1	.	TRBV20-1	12	SARASLAYNEQF
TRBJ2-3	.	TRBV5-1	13	ASSLGEGAPDTQY
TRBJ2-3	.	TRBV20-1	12	SARDFSGSSTQY
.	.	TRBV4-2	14	ASSQEGSSRGNIQY
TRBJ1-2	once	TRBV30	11	AWIKIGAGPYT
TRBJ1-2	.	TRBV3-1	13	ASTSFSDIHYGYT
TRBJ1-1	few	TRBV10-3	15	AIWTGGGFPGRTEAF
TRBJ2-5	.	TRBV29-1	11	SARTGGEETQY
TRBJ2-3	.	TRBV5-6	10	ASSLEPFPQY
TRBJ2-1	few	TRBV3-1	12	ASSQEARSTEQF
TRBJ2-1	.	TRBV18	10	ASSPLGREQF
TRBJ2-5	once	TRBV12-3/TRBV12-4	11	ASNYGGPWEQY
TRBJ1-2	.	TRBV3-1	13	ASSPERGRNYGYT
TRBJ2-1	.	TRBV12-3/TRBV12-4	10	ASTKAGGEQF
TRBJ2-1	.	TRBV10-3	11	AIGLAGETEQF
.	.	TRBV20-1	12	SASRERPPYEQY
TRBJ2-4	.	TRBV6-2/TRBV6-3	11	ASRPQGRGLQY
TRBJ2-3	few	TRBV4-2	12	ASSQDWGTDTQY
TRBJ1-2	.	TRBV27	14	ASSLTIQGTPYGYT
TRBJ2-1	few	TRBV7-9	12	ASSSGGLYNEQF
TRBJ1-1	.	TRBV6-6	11	ASSYSRDHEAF
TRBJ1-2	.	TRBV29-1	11	SVTGNSNYGYT
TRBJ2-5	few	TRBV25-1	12	ASSETTIGETQY
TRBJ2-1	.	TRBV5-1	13	ASSWKEESYNEQF
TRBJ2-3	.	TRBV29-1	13	SVEDWDVSTDTQY
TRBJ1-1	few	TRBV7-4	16	ASSLWWRPSGGITEAF
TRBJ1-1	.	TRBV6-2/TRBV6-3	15	ASSYPIPETVNTEAF
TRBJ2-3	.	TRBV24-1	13	ATGSGTSGADTQY